This T cell receptor (beta chain) originates from a study of T cells after yellow fever vaccination. They built TCR cDNA with 5'RACE template switching, a step that put in a universal primer site and UMIs. TCRdb fed the 5' RACE reads into MiXCR, producing one record per CDR3 protein. The data show 340,000 or so distinct CDR3 sequences, 9.5% to 15% seen once. This TCR came from a man in his late teens or twenties who received the YFV17D yellow fever vaccine. The sequencing here drew on CD4+ T cells sorted from PBMCs, taken 15 days after the yellow fever booster vaccination.

The CDR3 region is CSAPLDTGVVTDTQYF. CDR3 DNA: TGCAGTGCTCCTCTAGACACAGGGGTGGTTACAGATACGCAGTATTTT. The rearrangement joins TRBV20-1 to TRBJ2-3; 7 nucleotides line up with TRBD1. The CDR3 is made up of 16 amino acids. Germline assignment: CDR1 DFQATT and CDR2 SNEGSKA (reference sequence). Unmatched junction bases numbered 14, after V lost 5 bases and J lost 3 bases.